Here is one TCR beta chain with its context. The authors prepared the TCRbeta library with unique molecular identifiers. Each CDR3 protein gets one entry after TCRdb re-called the PCR reads with MiXCR. The sample shows around 370,000 distinct CDR3 sequences, around a tenth of them seen only once. This sample is part of a study of T-cell reconstitution after alpha-beta-depleted transplantation in children. Germline V gives CDR1 SGHTA, CDR2 FQGNSA. The J segment lost 8 bases and the V segment lost 5 bases, leaving 9 bases of the junction unmatched. This CDR3 is built from 15 residues. The source was PBMCs from the stem cell graft donor, collected from the stem cell graft. The source is a human donor who donated a stem cell graft to a child with acute lymphoblastic leukemia. The chain couples TRBV7-2 to TRBJ2-1, with 10 bases lining up with TRBD2. Written as DNA, the CDR3 is TGTGCCAGCAGCCGGGTCGCTAGCGGGAGCGATGAGCAGTTCTTC. This codes for CASSRVASGSDEQFF. The complete variable domain, with remaining parts taken from reference TRBV7-2 and TRBJ2-1, reads GAGVSQSPSNKVTEKGKDVELRCDPISGHTALYWYRQSLGQGLEFLIYFQGNSAPDKSGLPSDRFSAERTGGSVSTLTIQRTQQEDSAVYLCASSRVASGSDEQFFGPGTRLTVL.